The 25 T cell receptor beta chains in this list originate from one sample, sequenced in a study of blood T cell repertoires in COVID-19. The method was immunoSEQ multiplex PCR; TCRdb's version includes in-frame clones alone and lacks a portion of them. The table has 100,000 to 150,000 clones, around 87% seen once. The specimen was peripheral blood. The origin of the receptors is a woman aged 55-70 years with acute or convalescent COVID-19.

This chain connects TRBV29-1 to TRBJ1-1; D call uncertain. Germline CDR1 is SQVTM and CDR2 is ANQGSEA. This CDR3 has 11 residues. V lost 4 bases to trimming and J lost 4 bases, with 7 bases between them. The CDR3 region is CSVGGATEAFF. The DNA of the CDR3 is TGCAGCGTTGGGGGAGCCACTGAAGCTTTCTTT.

This chain joins TRBV3-1 (or the pseudogene TRBV3-2) and TRBJ1-1; 10 nucleotides agree with TRBD1. Germline loops: CDR1 LGHDT, CDR2 YNNKEL (reference sequence). The CDR3 has 15 amino acids. V trimming: 3 bases; J trimming: 11 bases; junction bases outside the gene matches: 12. The CDR3 bases are TGTGCCAGCAGCCAGGGAAGACAGGGGGCCGGGTGGGCTTTCTTT. Amino acids: CASSQGRQGAGWAFF.

The chain has TRBV7-8 and TRBJ2-5, with 9 bases lining up with TRBD2. Germline lookup yields CDR1 SGHVS and CDR2 FQNEAQ. J gave up 2 bases and V 0 bases, and 4 bases lay outside the gene matches. The CDR3 has 16 residues. The DNA for the CDR3 is TGTGCCAGCAGCTTAGCGGGACTAGCTGGGCAAGAGACCCAGTACTTC. Amino acid sequence: CASSLAGLAGQETQYF.

The sample holds one count of this clone. The rearrangement joins TRBV12-5 to TRBJ1-1; TRBD1 might be the D (6 bases). V lost 4 bases, J lost 3 bases, and 9 bases lay in between. The CDR3 sequence is 13 residues long. Germline V CDR1 and CDR2: LGHNT, FRNRAP. This CDR3 is CASGSDRDTEAFF. The DNA for the CDR3 is TGTGCTAGTGGTTCGGACAGAGACACTGAAGCTTTCTTT.

V gene TRBV18 combines with J gene TRBJ1-1; TRBD1 might be the D (5 bases). The CDR3 covers 16 residues. The V end lost 5 bases, the J end lost 0 bases, and 16 bases lay between the germline ends. Germline-derived CDR1 and CDR2 are KGHSH and LQKENI. The CDR3 loop is CASSSGEQAVNTEAFF. CDR3 sequence (DNA): TGTGCCAGCTCATCGGGGGAACAGGCAGTGAACACTGAAGCTTTCTTT. The full variable domain, with the rest looked up from reference TRBV18 and TRBJ1-1, is NAGVMQNPRHLVRRRGQEARLRCSPMKGHSHVYWYRQLPEEGLKFMVYLQKENIIDESGMPKERFSAEFPKEGPSILRIQQVVRGDSAAYFCASSSGEQAVNTEAFFGQGTRLTVV.

The rearrangement links TRBV28 to TRBJ2-3, with 12 bases aligning to TRBD2. V was pared by 6 bases and J by 3 bases, with 10 bases of the junction left unmatched. The CDR3 length is 17 residues. Looked up from germline, CDR1 is MDHEN and CDR2 is SYDVKM. CDR3 loop: CASRTLLAGGWTDTQYF. The CDR3 nucleotides are TGTGCCAGCAGGACTCTACTAGCGGGAGGTTGGACAGATACGCAGTATTTT.

CDR3 sequence (DNA): TGTGCCAGCAGTTTTTCTGGAGAGAATTCACCCCTCCACTTT. Amino acids: CASSFSGENSPLHF. The chain has TRBV27 and TRBJ1-6, with D hard to call. The ends were cut back, 3 bases at V and 7 bases at J, with 10 bases in the middle. The CDR3 has 14 residues. Germline V gene data show CDR1 as MNHEY and CDR2 as SMNVEV (reference sequence).

The chain combines TRBV19 with TRBJ2-1; TRBD2 matches at 12 bases. Germline values: CDR1 LNHDA, CDR2 SQIVND (reference sequence). The CDR3 extends over 15 amino acids. Trimming at V came to 6 bases and at J to 4 bases, leaving 4 bases not matched to a gene. CDR3 sequence reads: CASRTSGRFYNEQFF. The CDR3, as DNA: TGTGCCAGTAGGACTAGCGGGAGATTTTACAATGAGCAGTTCTTC. Supplemented by reference TRBV19 and TRBJ2-1, the full variable domain reads DGGITQSPKYLFRKEGQNVTLSCEQNLNHDAMYWYRQDPGQGLRLIYYSQIVNDFQKGDIAEGYSVSREKKESFPLTVTSAQKNPTAFYLCASRTSGRFYNEQFFGPGTRLTVL.

In regard to this clone: The same CDR3 is also encoded by other DNA sequences in this sample. The chain carries TRBV6-2 or TRBV6-3 and TRBJ2-7, with TRBD2 matching over 7 bases. The CDR3 consists of 15 residues. Trimming cost V 0 bases and J 0 bases; bases outside gene matches: 2. Germline CDR1 MNHEY, CDR2 SVGEGT. The CDR3 is CASSYSAGSSYEQYV. The CDR3 bases are TGTGCCAGCAGTTACTCAGCGGGGAGCTCCTACGAGCAGTACGTC.

V is TRBV10-1 and J is TRBJ2-1; possible D gene TRBD2, 5 bases. The germline V gene encodes CDR1 WNHNN and CDR2 SYGVQD (reference sequence). The CDR3 length is 15 residues. Deletions cut 3 bases from V and 9 bases from J, with 18 bases between. The CDR3, as DNA: TGCGCCAGCAGTGAACCGGGCAGGAGGTCCGGTGAGCAGTTCTTC. This translates into CASSEPGRRSGEQFF.

The rearrangement uses TRBV5-1 and TRBJ2-2; 10 bases fit TRBD2. In germline, CDR1 is SGHRS, CDR2 YFSETQ. This CDR3 region has 16 residues. The ends lost 4 bases at V and 2 bases at J; junction bases unmatched: 5. In DNA, the CDR3 is TGCGCCAGCAGCCTTGGACTAGCGGCCAACACCGGGGAGCTGTTTTTT. Amino acids: CASSLGLAANTGELFF.

The chain joins TRBV11-3 to TRBJ1-1, with no clear D. CDR3 length: 12 residues. Trimming stripped 4 bases from V and 7 bases from J, with 10 bases between. Per the germline V gene, CDR1 is SGHNT and CDR2 is YENEEA. CDR3 region: CASSSRTGEAFF. The CDR3 nucleotides read TGTGCCAGCAGCTCCCGCACCGGTGAAGCTTTCTTT.

A single count supports this clone. The rearrangement uses TRBV28 and TRBJ1-2; 9 bases line up with TRBD1. CDR3 size: 15 residues. The trim removed 8 bases at V and 4 bases at J, leaving 11 bases unmatched. Germline V gene sequence: CDR1 MDHEN, CDR2 SYDVKM. The CDR3 loop reads CASYGTGYGIYGYTF. In nucleotides, the CDR3 is TGTGCCAGCTACGGGACAGGGTATGGTATCTATGGCTACACCTTC.

V gene TRBV2 combines with J gene TRBJ1-6; 7 positions match TRBD1. This CDR3 has 15 amino acids. Germline loops: CDR1 SNHLY, CDR2 FYNNEI. The trim removed 3 bases at V and 10 bases at J, leaving 9 bases unmatched. The CDR3 is CASSEMSGGGSPLHF. The CDR3 coding sequence is TGTGCCAGCAGTGAGATGTCAGGGGGTGGATCACCCCTCCACTTT.

The chain has TRBV3-1 (or the pseudogene TRBV3-2) and TRBJ2-2; 7 bases match TRBD1. The CDR3 has 15 residues. The V gene's germline CDR1 is LGHDT and CDR2 YNNKEL (reference sequence). The ends lost 4 bases at V and 8 bases at J; junction bases unmatched: 10. For the CDR3, the DNA is TGTGCCAGCAGCCCCGGTGGACAGGCCTCTGGGGAGCTGTTTTTT. This translates into CASSPGGQASGELFF.

The chain joins TRBV10-3 to TRBJ2-3, with 13 bases that match TRBD2. This CDR3 spans 16 amino acids. V shed 10 bases and J 7 bases; nucleotides not matched to a gene: 14. Germline CDR1 is ENHRY and CDR2 is SYGVKD. The chain's CDR3 is CASRGLAGQGGNTQYF. Here the CDR3 DNA reads TGTGCCAGCCGGGGACTAGCGGGACAGGGGGGGAATACGCAGTATTTT.

The J gene is TRBJ1-2, the V gene TRBV19, with D possibly TRBD1 on 5 matching bases. Germline values: CDR1 LNHDA, CDR2 SQIVND (reference sequence). V dropped 5 bases and J dropped 4 bases, with 14 bases sitting between them. The CDR3 is 14 amino acids. The CDR3 nucleotides are TGTGCCAGTAGTGACCTGGTACAGGCCTATGGCTACACCTTC. Residues: CASSDLVQAYGYTF.

V and J are TRBV19 and TRBJ2-1; the match to TRBD2 covers 8 bases. The germline CDR1 and CDR2 sequences are LNHDA and SQIVND (reference sequence). This CDR3 comprises 15 residues. V was pared by 11 bases and J by 3 bases, with 12 bases of the junction left unmatched. This CDR3 reads CASKGLAGHYNEQFF. CDR3 nucleotide sequence: TGTGCCTCCAAGGGGCTAGCGGGCCACTACAATGAGCAGTTCTTC. The complete variable domain, with remaining parts taken from reference TRBV19 and TRBJ2-1, reads DGGITQSPKYLFRKEGQNVTLSCEQNLNHDAMYWYRQDPGQGLRLIYYSQIVNDFQKGDIAEGYSVSREKKESFPLTVTSAQKNPTAFYLCASKGLAGHYNEQFFGPGTRLTVL.

This sequence joins TRBV15 and TRBJ2-5, with D perhaps matching TRBD2 (6 bases). CDR3 length: 13 amino acids. Deletions cut 8 bases from V and 2 bases from J, with 12 bases between. Germline CDR1 LNHNV, CDR2 YYDKDF (reference sequence). CDR3 DNA: TGTGCCACCTCAGGGACTTTTCAAGAGACCCAGTACTTC. As protein: CATSGTFQETQYF. The whole variable domain, remainder taken from reference TRBV15 and TRBJ2-5, is DAMVIQNPRYQVTQFGKPVTLSCSQTLNHNVMYWYQQKSSQAPKLLFHYYDKDFNNEADTPDNFQSRRPNTSFCFLDIRSPGLGDTAMYLCATSGTFQETQYFGPGTRLLVL.

This clone was counted a few times. The rearrangement uses TRBV7-6 and TRBJ2-1; 8 bases line up with TRBD2. Germline CDR1 and CDR2: SGHVS and FNYEAQ. V dropped 2 bases and J dropped 0; count of bases not matched to a gene: 9. The CDR3 totals 18 residues. CDR3 sequence reads: CASSLIASGSSSYNEQFF. The CDR3 nucleotides are TGTGCCAGCAGCTTAATAGCTAGCGGGTCGAGCTCCTACAATGAGCAGTTCTTC.

The chain recombines TRBV28 with TRBJ1-4, with 10 bases that match TRBD1. The germline V gene has CDR1 MDHEN and CDR2 SYDVKM. CDR3 length equals 18 residues. The V segment lost 5 bases and the J segment 5 bases; nucleotides outside the gene matches: 14. The CDR3, as DNA: TGTGCCAGCAGTCAGCCGGGACAGGGGAGGTCGGGCAATGAAAAACTGTTTTTT. This sequence encodes CASSQPGQGRSGNEKLFF.

The genes are TRBV7-2 and TRBJ1-1; TRBD1 aligns across 7 bases. The junction had 1 base not matched to a gene; V was cut back by 1 base and J by 5 bases. The CDR3 sequence is 13 residues long. Germline V CDR1 and CDR2: SGHTA, FQGNSA. In DNA, the CDR3 is TGTGCCAGCAGCTTAGTCAGGGGGACTGAAGCTTTCTTT. Residues: CASSLVRGTEAFF.

The J gene is TRBJ1-6, the V gene TRBV30; TRBD1 matches 8 bases. This CDR3 contains 15 residues. The J segment lost 10 bases and the V segment lost 1 base, leaving 9 bases of the junction unmatched. Per germline, CDR1 GTSNPN and CDR2 SVGIG (reference sequence). CDR3 bases: TGTGCCTGGAGTGCGACCGGACAGGGAGACTCACCCCTCCACTTT. It yields the protein CAWSATGQGDSPLHF.

Comment on this clone: At the DNA level, this CDR3 is encoded by other sequences in the same sample as well. CDR3 residues: CAISRQGDYGYTF. DNA of the CDR3: TGTGCCATCAGCCGACAGGGAGACTATGGCTACACCTTC. This sequence joins TRBV10-3 and TRBJ1-2, with 7 nucleotides matching TRBD1. Germline V gene lookup returns CDR1 ENHRY and CDR2 SYGVKD. The CDR3 spans 13 residues. V gave up 6 bases and J gave up 3 bases; unmatched junction bases: 4.

The CDR3 sequence: CASSLDHSGNTIYF. CDR3 bases: TGTGCCAGCAGCTTGGATCACTCTGGAAACACCATATATTTT. The V and J genes are TRBV5-5 and TRBJ1-3; unclear D gene. Trimming pared 0 bases from V and 0 bases from J, leaving 4 bases between. This CDR3 has 14 residues. Germline CDR1 is SGHKS and CDR2 is YYEKEE (reference sequence).